Listed below are T cell receptor beta chains from one sample, sequenced in a study of cytomegalovirus exposure and HLA in healthy donors. Profiling relied on immunoSEQ multiplex PCR, and the TCRdb table lists in-frame clones only, not all of them. Counted here are about 120,000 clones, 60% to 85% occurring once; the ten biggest clones make up 2.7%. Sequencing was performed on PBMCs. All receptors derive from a woman aged 35 to 49 in good health and CMV-seropositive. The CDR3 runs from the conserved cysteine through the conserved F or W. D genes are given only for firm matches. The listing skips clone size in some rows; elsewhere it reads once, few, many or a size class.

CDR3aa: CASGTSGLNEQFF
CDR3nt: TGTGCCAGCGGGACTAGCGGACTCAATGAGCAGTTCTTC
v_gene: TRBV6-1
j_gene: TRBJ2-1
abundance: -
d_gene: TRBD2

CDR3aa: CASSLGGHIDTQYF
CDR3nt: TGTGCCAGTAGTTTGGGGGGGCATATAGATACGCAGTATTTT
v_gene: TRBV19
j_gene: TRBJ2-3
abundance: -
d_gene: -

CDR3aa: CASSQRTGRGTEAFF
CDR3nt: TGTGCCAGCTCACAAAGGACAGGGCGGGGCACTGAAGCTTTCTTT
v_gene: TRBV18
j_gene: TRBJ1-1
abundance: -
d_gene: TRBD1

CDR3aa: CATLLAGAYEQYF
CDR3nt: TGTGCGACGCTTCTAGCGGGAGCCTACGAGCAGTACTTC
v_gene: TRBV2
j_gene: TRBJ2-7
abundance: -
d_gene: TRBD2

CDR3aa: CASSDRVRNQPQHF
CDR3nt: TGTGCCAGCAGTGACAGGGTTCGGAATCAGCCCCAGCATTTT
v_gene: TRBV2
j_gene: TRBJ1-5
abundance: -
d_gene: -

CDR3aa: CASSWVAGATGELFF
CDR3nt: TGTGCCAGCAGTTGGGTAGCGGGAGCGACCGGGGAGCTGTTTTTT
v_gene: TRBV27
j_gene: TRBJ2-2
abundance: few
d_gene: TRBD2

CDR3aa: CASSETGFVSYEQYF
CDR3nt: TGTGCCAGCAGTGAAACCGGGTTCGTAAGCTACGAGCAGTACTTC
v_gene: TRBV2
j_gene: TRBJ2-7
abundance: -
d_gene: -

CDR3aa: CASSERQGDSTGELFF
CDR3nt: TGTGCCAGTAGTGAGCGACAGGGGGATAGTACCGGGGAGCTGTTTTTT
v_gene: TRBV19
j_gene: TRBJ2-2
abundance: few
d_gene: TRBD1

CDR3aa: CAWSGGDSSIYEQYF
CDR3nt: TGTGCCTGGAGTGGAGGGGACAGTTCTATCTACGAGCAGTACTTC
v_gene: TRBV30
j_gene: TRBJ2-7
abundance: -
d_gene: TRBD1

CDR3aa: CASSPDSQITYNEQFF
CDR3nt: TGTGCCAGCAGCCCAGACTCCCAGATTACCTACAATGAGCAGTTCTTC
v_gene: TRBV7-3
j_gene: TRBJ2-1
abundance: -
d_gene: -